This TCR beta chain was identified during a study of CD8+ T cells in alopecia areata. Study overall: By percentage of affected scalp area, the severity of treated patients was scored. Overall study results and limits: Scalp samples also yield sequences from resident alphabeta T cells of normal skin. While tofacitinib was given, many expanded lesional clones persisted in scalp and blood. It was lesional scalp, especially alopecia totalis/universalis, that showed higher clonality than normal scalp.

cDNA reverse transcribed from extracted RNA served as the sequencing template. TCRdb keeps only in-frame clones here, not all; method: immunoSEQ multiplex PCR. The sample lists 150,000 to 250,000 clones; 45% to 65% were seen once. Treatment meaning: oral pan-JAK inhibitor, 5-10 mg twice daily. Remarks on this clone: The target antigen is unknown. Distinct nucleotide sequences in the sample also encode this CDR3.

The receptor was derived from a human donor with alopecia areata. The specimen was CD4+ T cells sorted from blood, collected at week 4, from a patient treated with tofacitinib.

The CDR3 region is CASSQDRETQYF. DNA for the CDR3: TGTGCCAGCAGCCAAGATAGGGAGACCCAGTACTTC. This sequence joins TRBV4-2 and TRBJ2-5; D is ambiguous. CDR3 length: 12 residues. The V end was cut by 0 bases, the J end by 5 bases, with 4 bases between. The germline CDR1 and CDR2 sequences are LGHNA and YNFKEQ.